This T cell receptor (beta chain) was sequenced during a study of blood T cell repertoires in COVID-19. Turning to the study itself: T cells, B-cell-depleted T cells, or PBMCs provided the cDNA or gDNA that served as material.

The protocol was immunoSEQ multiplex PCR, while the TCRdb copy is restricted to in-frame clones and leaves out a portion. The data contain 99,000 or so clones, around four fifths of them singletons. The V gene's germline CDR1 is DFQATT and CDR2 SNEGSKA (reference sequence). Between the trimmed V and J ends, which lost 3 bases and 8 bases, there was a span of 16 bases. This CDR3 spans 14 amino acids. Sequenced material: peripheral blood. This sequence was found in a man aged 55-75 years with acute or convalescent COVID-19. This chain connects TRBV20-1 to TRBJ1-4; D gene unclear. Here the CDR3 DNA reads TGCAGTGCTAGTAGCCGAGACGGAGGGGAAAAACTGTTTTTT. It specifies CSASSRDGGEKLFF.